The rows below give T cell receptor beta chains drawn from one sample of a study of T cell responses to AZD1222 COVID-19 vaccine. Some clones are missing from TCRdb's copy, which holds only in-frame ones; the method was immunoSEQ multiplex PCR. The sample carries around 120,000 clones, around 87% recorded once. Sequencing was performed on peripheral blood, taken on day 0 of AZD1222 vaccination. Receptors were obtained from an adult in good health. The CDR3 runs from the conserved cysteine through the conserved F or W. The D gene is left open where the match is weak. Part of the rows lack a size; the others show once, few, many or a class for expanded clones.

V	D	size	J	CDR3	DNA
TRBV7-2	NA	NA	TRBJ1-2	CASSLVDSALRGYTF	TGTGCCAGCAGCTTAGTTGACAGCGCCCTCAGGGGCTACACCTTC
TRBV3-1/TRBV3-2	TRBD1	NA	TRBJ2-2	CASATGGGSNTGELFF	TGTGCCAGCGCGACAGGGGGAGGGTCGAACACCGGGGAGCTGTTTTTT
TRBV7-2	NA	NA	TRBJ1-1	CASSPEGYRGEAFF	TGTGCCAGCAGCCCAGAAGGGTACCGGGGCGAAGCTTTCTTT
TRBV7-2	TRBD1	NA	TRBJ2-2	CASSLGDRFTGELFF	TGTGCCAGCTCCCTGGGGGACAGGTTCACCGGGGAGCTGTTTTTT
TRBV7-8	NA	NA	TRBJ1-2	CASSHIIQTGYGYTF	TGTGCCAGCAGCCACATTATTCAGACAGGCTATGGCTACACCTTC
TRBV12-5	NA	few	TRBJ2-3	CASGLRTKTGDTQYF	TGTGCTAGTGGTTTGAGGACAAAGACAGGAGATACGCAGTATTTT
TRBV5-6	TRBD1	NA	TRBJ1-4	CASSLGQGKLFF	TGTGCCAGCAGCCTGGGACAGGGAAAACTGTTTTTT
TRBV27	TRBD2	NA	TRBJ2-3	CATREGLAGRADTQYF	TGTGCCACCCGAGAAGGACTAGCGGGGCGGGCAGATACGCAGTATTTT
TRBV19	NA	NA	TRBJ1-5	CASSYWAGRGQPQHF	TGTGCCAGTAGTTACTGGGCAGGGAGAGGTCAGCCCCAGCATTTT
TRBV15	NA	NA	TRBJ1-4	CATSRATDSNEKLFF	TGTGCCACCAGCAGAGCGACGGACAGTAATGAAAAACTGTTTTTT
TRBV5-1	TRBD1	NA	TRBJ1-1	CASSTGTGETEAFF	TGCGCCAGCAGCACGGGGACAGGGGAGACTGAAGCTTTCTTT
TRBV5-1	NA	NA	TRBJ1-4	CASSLGTGYNEKLFF	TGCGCCAGCAGCTTGGGTACAGGGTATAATGAAAAACTGTTTTTT
TRBV7-2	NA	NA	TRBJ2-2	CASSLDSSGVGELFF	TGTGCCAGCAGCTTAGATTCTTCGGGGGTCGGGGAGCTGTTTTTT
TRBV14	NA	NA	TRBJ2-7	CASSHQGRYEQYF	TGTGCCAGCAGCCACCAGGGACGCTACGAGCAGTACTTC
TRBV6-6	NA	NA	TRBJ1-5	CASSQPGNQPQHF	TGTGCCAGCAGTCAACCAGGGAATCAGCCCCAGCATTTT
TRBV7-2	NA	NA	TRBJ2-3	CASSLGVAISTDTQYF	TGTGCCAGCAGCTTAGGGGTGGCTATCAGCACAGATACGCAGTATTTT
TRBV19	NA	NA	TRBJ1-1	CASREPPSASMNTEAFF	TGTGCCAGTAGAGAGCCCCCATCCGCGTCTATGAACACTGAAGCTTTCTTT
TRBV5-6	NA	NA	TRBJ2-7	CASSLTGAQYEQYF	TGTGCCAGCAGCCTTACCGGGGCTCAGTACGAGCAGTACTTC
TRBV27	NA	NA	TRBJ2-1	CASSFLGNEQFF	TGTGCCAGCAGTTTCTTGGGGAATGAGCAGTTCTTC
TRBV10-1	NA	NA	TRBJ2-4	CASSGGDGVLAKNIQYF	TGCGCCAGCAGTGGGGGGGATGGGGTGCTAGCCAAAAACATTCAGTACTTC
TRBV3-1/TRBV3-2	NA	few	TRBJ1-1	CASSQEHRLNTEAFF	TGTGCCAGCAGCCAAGAGCACAGGCTGAACACTGAAGCTTTCTTT
TRBV28	NA	NA	TRBJ1-1	CASSTASTGNTEAFF	TGTGCCAGCAGTACAGCTTCGACAGGGAACACTGAAGCTTTCTTT
TRBV7-3	TRBD1	NA	TRBJ1-2	CASSLEDRDGYTF	TGTGCCAGCAGCTTAGAGGACAGGGATGGCTACACCTTC
TRBV5-5	NA	NA	TRBJ1-1	CASSFSPDPLGAFF	TGTGCCAGCAGCTTTTCCCCAGACCCACTGGGAGCTTTCTTT
TRBV6-1	NA	NA	TRBJ1-5	CASSLTDRSNQPQHF	TGTGCCAGCAGTCTGACGGATCGCAGCAATCAGCCCCAGCATTTT
TRBV4-1	NA	NA	TRBJ1-1	CASSLRGALDTIMNTEAFF	TGCGCCAGCAGCTTAAGGGGGGCCCTGGATACTATAATGAACACTGAAGCTTTCTTT
TRBV12-3/TRBV12-4	NA	NA	TRBJ1-2	CASRGTADYGYTF	TGTGCCAGCAGAGGAACAGCGGACTATGGCTACACCTTC
TRBV7-2	TRBD1	NA	TRBJ1-3	CASSSPQTGRSGNTIYF	TGTGCCAGCAGCTCCCCCCAGACAGGGCGCTCTGGAAACACCATATATTTT
TRBV11-2	NA	NA	TRBJ2-7	CASSLVQSYEQYF	TGTGCCAGCAGCTTAGTACAGTCCTACGAGCAGTACTTC
TRBV5-6	NA	NA	TRBJ1-1	CASSLSWGSANTEAFF	TGTGCCAGCAGCTTGAGCTGGGGGTCGGCTAACACTGAAGCTTTCTTT
TRBV25-1	NA	NA	TRBJ1-5	CASSVSGRGQPQHF	TGTGCCAGCAGTGTTTCAGGGAGGGGGCAGCCCCAGCATTTT
TRBV6-2/TRBV6-3	TRBD2	NA	TRBJ2-3	CASSYPGGGRADTQYF	TGTGCCAGCAGTTACCCCGGGGGGGGCCGGGCAGATACGCAGTATTTT
TRBV3-1/TRBV3-2	NA	NA	TRBJ1-2	CASSQRETVYGYTF	TGTGCCAGCAGCCAGAGAGAGACAGTGTATGGCTACACCTTC
TRBV3-1/TRBV3-2	NA	NA	TRBJ2-1	CASSQGDGSSSYNEQFF	TGTGCCAGCAGCCAAGGCGACGGGTCGAGCTCCTACAATGAGCAGTTCTTC
TRBV19	TRBD1	few	TRBJ1-2	CASRDRDRGRKGYTF	TGTGCCAGTAGAGACCGGGACAGGGGGCGGAAAGGCTACACCTTC
TRBV4-2	NA	NA	TRBJ1-6	CASSQDLRDGSPLHF	TGTGCCAGCAGCCAAGATCTGAGGGATGGTTCACCCCTCCACTTT
TRBV6-5	NA	NA	TRBJ1-2	CASAPQDYYGYTF	TGTGCCAGCGCACCACAGGACTACTATGGCTACACCTTC
TRBV6-5	NA	NA	TRBJ1-2	CASSYSKIRQTYGYTF	TGTGCCAGCAGTTACTCGAAGATCCGCCAGACCTATGGCTACACCTTC
TRBV24-1	NA	NA	TRBJ1-2	CATSDPGVGYTF	TGTGCCACCAGTGATCCAGGGGTTGGCTACACCTTC
TRBV27	NA	NA	TRBJ2-5	CASRTGVQTQYF	TGTGCCAGCCGGACGGGGGTCCAGACCCAGTACTTC
TRBV7-7	NA	once	TRBJ1-3	CASSLDGGSGNTIYF	TGTGCTAGCAGCTTAGATGGAGGTTCTGGAAACACCATATATTTT
TRBV28	NA	NA	TRBJ1-2	CASSSGHRQYGYTF	TGTGCCAGCAGTTCGGGACACCGGCAGTATGGCTACACCTTC
TRBV5-1	NA	few	TRBJ1-2	CASSLERAGGYTF	TGCGCCAGCAGCTTGGAGCGGGCCGGGGGCTACACCTTC
TRBV19	TRBD1	NA	TRBJ1-1	CASRPGQGLRDTEAFF	TGTGCCAGTAGACCGGGACAGGGCCTAAGGGACACTGAAGCTTTCTTT
TRBV11-2	NA	NA	TRBJ1-2	CASRPDRSTNYGYTF	TGTGCCAGCAGACCAGACAGGAGCACTAACTATGGCTACACCTTC
TRBV5-4	NA	NA	TRBJ2-7	CASSLEPREYDEQYF	TGTGCCAGCAGCTTGGAACCCAGGGAGTACGACGAGCAGTACTTC
TRBV6-2/TRBV6-3	NA	NA	TRBJ1-4	CASSNGAGELFF	TGTGCCAGCAGTAACGGGGCTGGGGAACTGTTTTTT
TRBV5-5	TRBD1	NA	TRBJ1-2	CASSLVGGSSYGYTF	TGTGCCAGCAGCTTGGTAGGGGGCTCAAGCTATGGCTACACCTTC
TRBV19	NA	once	TRBJ1-6	CASKDWPGKRLNSPLHF	TGTGCCAGTAAAGATTGGCCGGGGAAGAGGCTTAATTCACCCCTCCACTTT
TRBV13	NA	NA	TRBJ1-1	CASSQHGLYVTEAFF	TGTGCCAGCAGCCAACACGGGCTGTACGTCACTGAAGCTTTCTTT
TRBV9	NA	NA	TRBJ1-6	CASSGRGANSPLHF	TGTGCCAGCAGCGGACGGGGTGCTAATTCACCCCTCCACTTT
TRBV5-6	NA	NA	TRBJ1-2	CASSTRTEGHTYGYTF	TGTGCCAGCAGCACGAGGACAGAGGGCCACACCTATGGCTACACCTTC
TRBV18	NA	NA	TRBJ1-2	CASSPNRAPDNYYGYTF	TGTGCCAGCTCACCGAACCGGGCTCCAGATAATTACTATGGCTACACCTTC
TRBV9	NA	NA	TRBJ1-3	CASSARADWPGSSGNTIYF	TGTGCCAGCAGCGCCCGAGCGGACTGGCCGGGGAGCTCTGGAAACACCATATATTTT